The entry below describes one T cell receptor beta chain. Its antigen is still unknown. It was into CD45RA+ naive and CD45RA-negative memory subsets that the CD4+ cells were split. The data were produced by immunoSEQ multiplex PCR, yet TCRdb's version contains in-frame clones alone and is incomplete. The sample yields 2,500,000 or so clones, just under 95% seen once. This sample is drawn from a study of shared clonotypes between healthy human individuals. Study-level results: The low donor count limited represented genetic and exposure-history diversity. For naive CD4 cells, roughly 4.6% of clonotypes were shared across four donors.

Looked up from germline, CDR1 is GTSNPN and CDR2 is SVGIG (reference sequence). The germline V and J ends were trimmed by 4 bases and 7 bases, with 10 bases remaining between them. The CDR3 runs to 12 residues. V and J are TRBV30 and TRBJ1-4, with D possibly matching TRBD1 (5 bases). The TCR was taken from a man younger than 35 in good health. Some clones in this sample may be carry-over from other donors' samples. Specimen: naive CD4+ T cells from PBMCs. Regarding subset: CD45RA+ positively selected. The CDR3 here is CAWNRGGEKLFF. CDR3 bases: TGTGCCTGGAATAGGGGCGGTGAAAAACTGTTTTTT.